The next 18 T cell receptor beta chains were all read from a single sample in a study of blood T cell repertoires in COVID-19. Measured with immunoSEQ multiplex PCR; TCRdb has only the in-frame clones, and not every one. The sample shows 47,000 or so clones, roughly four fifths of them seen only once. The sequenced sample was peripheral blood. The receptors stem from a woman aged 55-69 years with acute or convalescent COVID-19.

CDR3 sequence (DNA): TGTGCCACCAGCAGAGATTCGCAGGTCCGAGGGAACATTCAGTACTTC. It specifies CATSRDSQVRGNIQYF. The chain couples TRBV15 to TRBJ2-4, with D possibly being TRBD2 (5 bases). Germline CDR1 and CDR2: LNHNV and YYDKDF (reference sequence). Between the trimmed V and J ends, which lost 0 bases and 7 bases, there was a span of 16 bases. The CDR3 extends over 16 amino acids.

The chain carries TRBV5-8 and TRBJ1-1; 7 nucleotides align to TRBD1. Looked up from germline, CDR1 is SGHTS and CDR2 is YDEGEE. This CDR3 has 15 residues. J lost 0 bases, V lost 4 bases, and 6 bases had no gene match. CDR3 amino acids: CASSLTGAVNTEAFF. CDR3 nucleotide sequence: TGTGCCAGCAGCCTTACAGGGGCGGTGAACACTGAAGCTTTCTTT.

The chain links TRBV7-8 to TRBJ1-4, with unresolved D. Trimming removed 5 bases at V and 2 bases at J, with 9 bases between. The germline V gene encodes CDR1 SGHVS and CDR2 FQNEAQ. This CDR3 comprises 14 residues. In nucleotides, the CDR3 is TGTGCCAGCAGCCCCCACCGGACTAATGAAAAACTGTTTTTT. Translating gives CASSPHRTNEKLFF.

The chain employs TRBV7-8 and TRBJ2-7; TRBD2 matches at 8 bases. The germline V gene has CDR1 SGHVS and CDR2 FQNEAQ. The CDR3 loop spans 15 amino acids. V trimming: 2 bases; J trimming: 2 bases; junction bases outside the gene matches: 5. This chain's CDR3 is CASSLSPGLAYEQYF. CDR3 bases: TGTGCCAGCAGCTTATCTCCGGGACTAGCCTACGAGCAGTACTTC. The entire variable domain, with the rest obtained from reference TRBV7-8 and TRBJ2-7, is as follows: GAGVSQSPRYKVAKRGQDVALRCDPISGHVSLFWYQQALGQGPEFLTYFQNEAQLDKSGLPSDRFFAERPEGSVSTLKIQRTQQEDSAVYLCASSLSPGLAYEQYFGPGTRLTVT.

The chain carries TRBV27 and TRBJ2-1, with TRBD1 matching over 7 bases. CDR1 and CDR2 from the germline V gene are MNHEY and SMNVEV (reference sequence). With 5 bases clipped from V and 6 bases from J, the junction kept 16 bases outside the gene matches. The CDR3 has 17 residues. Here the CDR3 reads CASSINGYYWDSNEQFF. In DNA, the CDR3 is TGTGCCAGCAGTATAAACGGGTATTACTGGGACAGCAATGAGCAGTTCTTC.

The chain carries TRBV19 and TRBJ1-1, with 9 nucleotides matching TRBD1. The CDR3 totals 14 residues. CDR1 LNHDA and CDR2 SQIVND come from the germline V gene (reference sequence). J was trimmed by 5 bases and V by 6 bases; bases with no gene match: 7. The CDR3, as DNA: TGTGCCAGTAGCCCAACAGGGGGCCGGACTGAAGCTTTCTTT. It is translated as CASSPTGGRTEAFF.

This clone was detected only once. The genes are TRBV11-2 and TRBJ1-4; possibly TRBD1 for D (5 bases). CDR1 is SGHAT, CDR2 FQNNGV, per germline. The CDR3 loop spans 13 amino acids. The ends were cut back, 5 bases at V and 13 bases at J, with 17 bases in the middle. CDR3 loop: CASSHLGLQGLFF. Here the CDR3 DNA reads TGTGCCAGCAGCCATCTGGGACTCCAGGGACTGTTTTTT.

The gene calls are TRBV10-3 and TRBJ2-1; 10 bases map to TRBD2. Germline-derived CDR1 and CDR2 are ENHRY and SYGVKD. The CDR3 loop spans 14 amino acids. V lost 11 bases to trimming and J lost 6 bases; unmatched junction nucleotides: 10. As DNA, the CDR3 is TGTGCCTCCTCGGGACTAGCGCTTTCCAATGAGCAGTTCTTC. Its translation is CASSGLALSNEQFF.

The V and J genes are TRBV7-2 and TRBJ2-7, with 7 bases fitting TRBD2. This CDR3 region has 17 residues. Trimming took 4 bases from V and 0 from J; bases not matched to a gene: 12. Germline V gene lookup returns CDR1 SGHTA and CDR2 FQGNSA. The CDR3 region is CASSSVSGAYDSYEQYF. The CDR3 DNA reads TGTGCCAGCAGCTCTGTGAGCGGGGCGTACGACTCCTACGAGCAGTACTTC. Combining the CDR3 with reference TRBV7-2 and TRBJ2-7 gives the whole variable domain GAGVSQSPSNKVTEKGKDVELRCDPISGHTALYWYRQSLGQGLEFLIYFQGNSAPDKSGLPSDRFSAERTGGSVSTLTIQRTQQEDSAVYLCASSSVSGAYDSYEQYFGPGTRLTVT.

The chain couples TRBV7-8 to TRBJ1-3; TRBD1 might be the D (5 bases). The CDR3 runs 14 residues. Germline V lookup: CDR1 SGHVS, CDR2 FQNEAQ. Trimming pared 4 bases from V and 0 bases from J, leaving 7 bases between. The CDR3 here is CASSWRGSGNTIYF. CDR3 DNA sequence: TGTGCCAGCAGCTGGAGGGGCTCTGGAAACACCATATATTTT.

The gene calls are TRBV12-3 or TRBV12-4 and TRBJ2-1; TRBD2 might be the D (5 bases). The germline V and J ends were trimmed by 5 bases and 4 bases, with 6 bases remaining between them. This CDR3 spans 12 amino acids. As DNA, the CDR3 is TGTGCCAGCAGTGGAGGTTACAATGAGCAGTTCTTC. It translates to CASSGGYNEQFF.

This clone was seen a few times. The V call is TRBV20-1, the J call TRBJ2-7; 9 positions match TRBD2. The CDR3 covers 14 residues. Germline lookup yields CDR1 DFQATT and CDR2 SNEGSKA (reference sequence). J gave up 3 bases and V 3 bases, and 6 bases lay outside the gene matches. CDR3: CSASPPSGIYEQYF. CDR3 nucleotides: TGCAGTGCTAGTCCACCTAGCGGGATCTACGAGCAGTACTTC.

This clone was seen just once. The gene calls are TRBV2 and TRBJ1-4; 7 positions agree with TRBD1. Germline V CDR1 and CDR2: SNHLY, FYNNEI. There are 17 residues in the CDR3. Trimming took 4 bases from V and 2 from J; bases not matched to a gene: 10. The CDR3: CASSGIGTADTNEKLFF. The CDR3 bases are TGTGCCAGCAGTGGTATCGGGACAGCCGATACTAATGAAAAACTGTTTTTT.

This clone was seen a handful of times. CDR3 protein: CSVARTGDGYTF. In DNA form, the CDR3 reads TGCAGCGTTGCGCGTACAGGTGATGGCTACACCTTC. The genes are TRBV29-1 and TRBJ1-2, with D tentatively TRBD1 (5 bases). The CDR3 runs 12 residues. The germline V and J ends were trimmed by 4 bases and 6 bases, with 12 bases remaining between them. CDR1 and CDR2 (germline): SQVTM, ANQGSEA.

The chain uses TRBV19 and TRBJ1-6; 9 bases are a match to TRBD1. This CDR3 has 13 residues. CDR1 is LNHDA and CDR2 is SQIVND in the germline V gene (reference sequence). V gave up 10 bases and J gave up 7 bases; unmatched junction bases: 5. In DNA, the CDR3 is TGTGCCACCGGGACAGGGACCAATTCACCCCTCCACTTT. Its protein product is CATGTGTNSPLHF.

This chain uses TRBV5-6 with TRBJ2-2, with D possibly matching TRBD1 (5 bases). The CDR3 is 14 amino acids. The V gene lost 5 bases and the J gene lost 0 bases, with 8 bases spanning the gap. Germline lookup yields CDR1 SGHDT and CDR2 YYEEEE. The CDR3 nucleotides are TGTGCCAGCAGTGAGACAGCGAACACCGGGGAGCTGTTTTTT. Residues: CASSETANTGELFF. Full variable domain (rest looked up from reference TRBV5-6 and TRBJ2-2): DAGVTQSPTHLIKTRGQQVTLRCSPKSGHDTVSWYQQALGQGPQFIFQYYEEEERQRGNFPDRFSGHQFPNYSSELNVNALLLGDSALYLCASSETANTGELFFGEGSRLTVL.

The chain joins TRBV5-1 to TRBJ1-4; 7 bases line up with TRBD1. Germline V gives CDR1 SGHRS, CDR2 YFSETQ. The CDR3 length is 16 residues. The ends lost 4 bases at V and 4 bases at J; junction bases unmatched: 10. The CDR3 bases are TGCGCCAGCAGCATGGTCAGGGGGACAGTTAATGAAAAACTGTTTTTT. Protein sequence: CASSMVRGTVNEKLFF.

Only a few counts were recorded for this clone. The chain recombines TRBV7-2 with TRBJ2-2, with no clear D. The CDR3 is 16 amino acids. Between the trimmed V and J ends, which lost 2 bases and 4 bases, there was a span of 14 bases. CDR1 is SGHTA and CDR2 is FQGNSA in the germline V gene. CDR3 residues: CASSLYPGFGTGELFF. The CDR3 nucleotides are TGTGCCAGCAGCTTATATCCCGGGTTCGGCACCGGGGAGCTGTTTTTT.